This is a list of T cell receptor beta chains from one sample in a study of T-cell reconstitution after alpha-beta-depleted transplantation in children. One entry per CDR3 protein, called by TCRdb with MiXCR from the PCR reads. The data show 60,000 to 80,000 distinct CDR3 sequences, more than 5.5% seen once. Sample: PBMCs from the stem cell graft donor, taken from the stem cell graft. The receptors derive from a human donor who donated a stem cell graft to a child with acute lymphoblastic leukemia. The CDR3 runs from the conserved cysteine through the conserved F or W. D genes are given only for firm matches. Where a row states a size, it is once, few, many or the class of an expanded clone; other rows omit it.

v_gene: TRBV6-5
d_gene: -
j_gene: TRBJ2-7
abundance: few
CDR3nt: TGTGCCAGCAGTTATTCTCTAAAGAGTGGGCCGGGGGAAGAGCAGTACTTC
CDR3aa: CASSYSLKSGPGEEQYF

v_gene: TRBV5-1
d_gene: TRBD2
j_gene: TRBJ2-1
abundance: -
CDR3nt: TGCGCCAGCAGCAAAGAGACTAGCGGGGCCTACAATGAGCAGTTCTTC
CDR3aa: CASSKETSGAYNEQFF

v_gene: TRBV20-1
d_gene: -
j_gene: TRBJ2-5
abundance: few
CDR3nt: TGCAGTGCTAGATTTCCAGGAGAGACCCAGTACTTC
CDR3aa: CSARFPGETQYF

v_gene: TRBV5-1
d_gene: -
j_gene: TRBJ1-4
abundance: many
CDR3nt: TGCGCCAGCAGCCAAATTCCGGGACAAGATGCAACTAATGAAAAACTGTTTTTT
CDR3aa: CASSQIPGQDATNEKLFF

v_gene: TRBV5-1
d_gene: -
j_gene: TRBJ2-7
abundance: many
CDR3nt: TGCGCCAGCAGCTTATCAGCGAACGAGCAGTACTTC
CDR3aa: CASSLSANEQYF

v_gene: TRBV4-1
d_gene: -
j_gene: TRBJ2-5
abundance: -
CDR3nt: TGCGCCAGCAGCCAACCGGGACGGCAAGAGACCCAGTACTTC
CDR3aa: CASSQPGRQETQYF

v_gene: TRBV10-3
d_gene: -
j_gene: TRBJ1-5
abundance: few
CDR3nt: TGTGCCATCAGCGAAGGGCAGGGAGGAGGTTTGGGAAATCAGCCCCAGCATTTT
CDR3aa: CAISEGQGGGLGNQPQHF

v_gene: TRBV4-1
d_gene: -
j_gene: TRBJ1-1
abundance: many
CDR3nt: TGCGCCAGCAGCCAAGATCAGGAGAACACTGAAGCTTTCTTT
CDR3aa: CASSQDQENTEAFF

v_gene: TRBV7-3
d_gene: -
j_gene: TRBJ2-2
abundance: many
CDR3nt: TGTGCCAGCAGCTTCACAGGGACCAACACCGGGGAGCTGTTTTTT
CDR3aa: CASSFTGTNTGELFF

v_gene: TRBV5-1
d_gene: -
j_gene: TRBJ2-7
abundance: many
CDR3nt: TGCGCCAGCACCAGGTCCCCCCGGGTTGGCGAGCAGTACTTC
CDR3aa: CASTRSPRVGEQYF

v_gene: TRBV3-1
d_gene: -
j_gene: TRBJ1-5
abundance: many
CDR3nt: TGTGCCAGCAGCCAAGATTGGCGGGGTGGCAATCAGCCCCAGCATTTT
CDR3aa: CASSQDWRGGNQPQHF

v_gene: TRBV9
d_gene: -
j_gene: TRBJ2-7
abundance: many
CDR3nt: TGTGCCAGCAGCGCCAAACTACAGGGCTCCGAGCAGTACTTC
CDR3aa: CASSAKLQGSEQYF

v_gene: TRBV7-9
d_gene: -
j_gene: TRBJ1-2
abundance: -
CDR3nt: TGTGCCAGCAGCGGTATAGGGGACACCTTC
CDR3aa: CASSGIGDTF

v_gene: TRBV27
d_gene: -
j_gene: TRBJ2-5
abundance: many
CDR3nt: TGTGCCAGCAGTCCTTCGTACCAAGAGACCCAGTACTTC
CDR3aa: CASSPSYQETQYF